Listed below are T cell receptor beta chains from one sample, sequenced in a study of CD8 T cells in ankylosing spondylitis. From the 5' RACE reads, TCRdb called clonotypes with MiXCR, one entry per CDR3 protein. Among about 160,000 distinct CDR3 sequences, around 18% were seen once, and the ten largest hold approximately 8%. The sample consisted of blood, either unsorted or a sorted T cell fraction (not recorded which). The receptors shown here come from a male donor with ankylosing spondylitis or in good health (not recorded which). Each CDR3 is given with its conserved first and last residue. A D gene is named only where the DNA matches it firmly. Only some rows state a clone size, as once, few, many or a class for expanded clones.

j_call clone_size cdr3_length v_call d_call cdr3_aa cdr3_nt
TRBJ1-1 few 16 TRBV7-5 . CISVPEWSGMNTEAFF .
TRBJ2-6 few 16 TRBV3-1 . CASSRYGGVGANVLTF TGTGCCAGCAGCCGCTACGGAGGCGTTGGGGCCAACGTCCTGACTTTC
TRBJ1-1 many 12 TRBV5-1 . CASSDGHTEAFF TGCGCCAGCAGCGACGGACACACTGAAGCTTTCTTT
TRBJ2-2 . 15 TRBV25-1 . CASSESTINTGELFF TGTGCCAGCAGTGAATCAACTATCAACACCGGGGAGCTGTTTTTT
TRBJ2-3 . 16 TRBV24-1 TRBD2 CASSGAVDRSTDTQYF TGTGCCAGCAGCGGGGCAGTCGATAGGAGCACAGATACGCAGTATTTT
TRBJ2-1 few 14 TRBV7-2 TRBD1 CASSPWDRDYEQFF TGTGCCAGCAGCCCTTGGGACAGGGACTATGAGCAGTTCTTC
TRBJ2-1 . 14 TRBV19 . CATRGGTDYNEQFF TGTGCCACGCGTGGGGGGACAGACTACAATGAGCAGTTCTTC
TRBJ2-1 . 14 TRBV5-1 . CASSFLDLYNEQFF TGCGCCAGCAGCTTTTTGGACTTGTACAATGAGCAGTTCTTC
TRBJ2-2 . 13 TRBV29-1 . CSVGPSRPGELFF TGCAGCGTTGGCCCTAGCAGGCCCGGGGAGCTGTTTTTT
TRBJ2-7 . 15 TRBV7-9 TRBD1 CASSELDRGIYEQYF TGTGCCAGCAGCGAACTGGACAGGGGGATCTACGAGCAGTACTTC
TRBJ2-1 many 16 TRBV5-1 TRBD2 CASSLAGGGSYNEQFF TGCGCCAGCAGCTTGGCAGGCGGGGGGAGCTACAATGAGCAGTTCTTC
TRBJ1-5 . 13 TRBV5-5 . CASSLYSDQPQHF TGTGCCAGCAGCTTGTACAGCGATCAGCCCCAGCATTTT
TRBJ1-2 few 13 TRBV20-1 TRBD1 CSARDRTNYGYTF TGCAGTGCTAGGGACAGGACCAACTATGGCTACACCTTC
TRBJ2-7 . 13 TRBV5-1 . CVSSLEQGYEQYF TGCGTCAGCAGCTTGGAACAGGGTTACGAGCAGTACTTC
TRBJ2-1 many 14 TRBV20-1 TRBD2 CSARALAAYNEQFF TGCAGTGCTAGAGCACTAGCGGCGTACAATGAGCAGTTCTTC
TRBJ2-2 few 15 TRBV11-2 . CASSFSGPEPGELFF TGTGCCAGCAGCTTTTCTGGCCCGGAGCCCGGGGAGCTGTTTTTT
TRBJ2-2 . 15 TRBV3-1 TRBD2 CACCRGTRKSGELFF TGTGCCTGCTGCCGAGGGACTAGAAAGTCCGGGGAGCTGTTTTTT
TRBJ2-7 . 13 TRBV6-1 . CASRRGGGDEQYF TGTGCCAGCAGAAGGGGTGGGGGAGACGAGCAGTACTTC
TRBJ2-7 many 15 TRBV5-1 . CASSLADQGSYEQYF TGCGCCAGCAGCTTGGCCGATCAGGGATCCTACGAGCAGTACTTC
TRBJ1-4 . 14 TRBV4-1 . CASSQVTANEKLFF TGCGCCAGCAGCCAAGTAACCGCTAATGAAAAACTGTTTTTT
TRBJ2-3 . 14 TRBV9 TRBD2 CASSASGATDTQYF TGTGCCAGCAGCGCTAGCGGGGCTACAGATACGCAGTATTTT
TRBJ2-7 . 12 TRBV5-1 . CASTTDSDEQYF TGCGCCAGTACGACAGATTCGGACGAGCAGTACTTC
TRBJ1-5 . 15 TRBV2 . CASSESSSYYQPQHF TGTGCCAGCAGTGAATCCTCCAGCTACTATCAGCCCCAGCATTTT
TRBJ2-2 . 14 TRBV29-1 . CSVSPSRLTGELFF TGCAGCGTGTCCCCTAGCAGACTCACCGGGGAGCTGTTTTTT
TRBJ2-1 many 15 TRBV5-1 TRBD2 CASSLDTSGASGQFF TGCGCCAGCAGCTTGGATACTAGCGGGGCCTCGGGGCAGTTCTTC
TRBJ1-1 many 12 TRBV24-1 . CATSPGGAEAFF TGTGCCACCAGCCCTGGGGGGGCTGAAGCTTTCTTT
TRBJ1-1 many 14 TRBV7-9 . CASSILRINTEAFF TGTGCCAGCTCGATCCTCCGAATAAACACTGAAGCTTTCTTT
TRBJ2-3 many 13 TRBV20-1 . CSASSLVTDTQYF TGCAGTGCTAGTTCCCTAGTCACAGATACGCAGTATTTT
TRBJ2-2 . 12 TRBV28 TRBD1 CASRRGTGELFF TGTGCCAGCCGCAGGGGGACCGGGGAGCTGTTTTTT
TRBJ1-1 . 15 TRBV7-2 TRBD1 CASSLDYRGETEAFF TGTGCCAGCAGCTTAGACTACAGGGGGGAAACTGAAGCTTTCTTT
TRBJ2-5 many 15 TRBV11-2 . CASHDGFRGEETQYF TGTGCCAGCCACGATGGGTTTAGAGGAGAAGAGACCCAGTACTTC
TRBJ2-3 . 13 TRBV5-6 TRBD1 CASNDRGTDTQYF TGCGCCAGCAACGACAGGGGTACAGATACGCAGTATTTT
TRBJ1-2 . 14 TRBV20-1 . CSARQIGRDYGYTF TGCAGTGCTAGACAGATCGGGCGAGACTATGGCTACACCTTC
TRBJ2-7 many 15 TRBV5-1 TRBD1 CASRFRQGMGSEQYF TGCGCCAGCAGGTTCAGACAGGGGATGGGCAGCGAGCAGTACTTC
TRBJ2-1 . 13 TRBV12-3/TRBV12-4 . CASSPLGPNEQFF TGTGCCAGCAGCCCACTAGGCCCCAATGAGCAGTTCTTC
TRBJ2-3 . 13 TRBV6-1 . CASSEAHARTQYF TGTGCCAGCAGTGAAGCGCACGCTCGAACGCAGTATTTT
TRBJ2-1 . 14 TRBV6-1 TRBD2 CASTHPGLANEQFF TGTGCCAGCACCCACCCGGGACTAGCGAATGAGCAGTTCTTC
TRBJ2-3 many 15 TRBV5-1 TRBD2 CASSPLAGALDTQYF TGCGCCAGCAGCCCACTAGCGGGAGCGTTAGATACGCAGTATTTT
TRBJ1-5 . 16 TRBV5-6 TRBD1 CASSSSQGASNQPQHF TGTGCCAGCAGCAGCTCCCAGGGGGCTAGCAATCAGCCCCAGCATTTT
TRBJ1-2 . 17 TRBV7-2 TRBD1 CASNYGDWGTEVYGYTF TGTGCCAGCAACTATGGAGATTGGGGGACAGAAGTCTATGGCTACACCTTC
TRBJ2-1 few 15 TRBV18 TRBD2 CASSPPSGSLNEQFF TGTGCCAGCTCACCGCCTAGCGGGAGTCTCAATGAGCAGTTCTTC
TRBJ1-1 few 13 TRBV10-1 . CASTAAGGTEAFF TGCGCCAGCACCGCAGCGGGGGGCACTGAAGCTTTCTTT
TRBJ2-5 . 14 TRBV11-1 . CASSCTSREETQYF TGTGCCAGCAGCTGCACGTCCAGGGAAGAGACCCAGTACTTC
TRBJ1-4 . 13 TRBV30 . CAWSVRFSEKLFF TGTGCCTGGAGTGTACGGTTTTCTGAAAAACTGTTTTTT
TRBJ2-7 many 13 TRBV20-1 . CSASVGSVAVQYF TGCAGTGCTAGTGTAGGGTCGGTCGCTGTGCAGTACTTC
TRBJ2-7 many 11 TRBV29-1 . CSPGRPYEQYF TGCAGCCCGGGCAGACCCTACGAGCAGTACTTC
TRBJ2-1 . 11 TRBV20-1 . CSASTRNEQFF TGCAGTGCTAGCACGCGAAATGAGCAGTTCTTC
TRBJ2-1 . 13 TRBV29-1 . CSVERRLDNEQFF TGCAGCGTGGAGAGGAGACTGGACAATGAGCAGTTCTTC
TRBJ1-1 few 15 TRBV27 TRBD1 CASSHRQGVNTEAFF TGTGCCAGCAGTCATAGACAGGGGGTGAACACTGAAGCTTTCTTT
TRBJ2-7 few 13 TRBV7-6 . CASRIGQSYEQYF TGTGCCAGCAGGATTGGACAGTCCTACGAGCAGTACTTC
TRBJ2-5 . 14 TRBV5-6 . CASSLGMRQETQYF TGTGCCAGCAGCTTGGGGATGCGCCAAGAGACCCAGTACTTC
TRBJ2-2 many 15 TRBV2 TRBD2 CASRSSGTNTGELFF TGTGCCAGCAGGTCTAGCGGGACAAACACCGGGGAGCTGTTTTTT
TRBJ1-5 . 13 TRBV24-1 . CATSVTGNQPQHF TGTGCCACCAGTGTTACAGGGAATCAGCCCCAGCATTTT
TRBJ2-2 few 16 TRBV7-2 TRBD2 CASSLIPAGGTGELFF TGTGCCAGCAGCTTAATACCAGCGGGAGGCACCGGGGAGCTGTTTTTT
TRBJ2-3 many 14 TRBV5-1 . CASSSRAPTDTQYF TGCGCCAGCAGCTCCCGGGCCCCCACAGATACGCAGTATTTT
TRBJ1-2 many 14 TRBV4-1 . CASSQVEGGSGYTF TGCGCCAGCAGCCAAGTCGAGGGAGGCTCTGGCTACACCTTC
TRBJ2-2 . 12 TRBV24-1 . CATSRTSGELFF TGTGCCACCAGTAGGACCTCCGGGGAGCTGTTTTTT
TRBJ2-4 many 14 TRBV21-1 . CASSPPDNKNIQYF TGTGCCAGCAGCCCCCCGGACAACAAAAACATTCAGTACTTC
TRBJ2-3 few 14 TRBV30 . CAWSATATTDTQYF TGTGCCTGGAGTGCGACTGCCACCACAGATACGCAGTATTTT